This TCR beta chain was identified during a study of shared clonotypes between healthy human individuals. V was shortened by 0 bases and J by 2 bases, with 12 bases between the two germline ends. This CDR3 spans 16 amino acids. The germline V gene encodes CDR1 SGHRS and CDR2 YFSETQ. The protocol was immunoSEQ multiplex PCR, while the TCRdb copy is restricted to in-frame clones and leaves out a portion. The sample consists of approximately 2.5 million clones, approximately 92% of them appearing once. This rearrangement joins TRBV5-1 to TRBJ1-3, with D unclear. The source material was naive CD4+ T cells sorted from blood. Documented subset: CD45RA+ positively selected. This clonotype originated in a man in his late teens or twenties in good health. The CDR3 is CASSLGSQITGNTIYF. The CDR3 DNA reads as TGCGCCAGCAGCTTGGGATCGCAGATTACTGGAAACACCATATATTTT.